These 3 T cell receptor beta chains were sequenced from one sample in a study of molecular identifiers for immune sequencing clone quantification. Each CDR3 protein gets one entry after TCRdb re-called the PCR reads with MiXCR. The sample contains hundreds of thousands of distinct CDR3 sequences, 20% of which appear only once. The sequencing input was naive CD8+ T cells from blood, with Jurkat cell RNA spiked in. As for subset: FACS-sorted CD8+CD4-CCR7+CD45RA+ naive T cells. These receptors came from a human donor in good health. Some libraries in this study had Jurkat cell RNA spiked in.

The CDR3 sequence is CASSQLPGEGGYGYTF. Written as DNA, the CDR3 is TGCGCCAGCAGCCAATTACCGGGGGAGGGAGGCTATGGCTACACCTTC. The V and J genes are TRBV4-1 and TRBJ1-2; possibly TRBD1 for D (5 bases). CDR1 is MGHRA and CDR2 is YSYEKL in the germline V gene. The CDR3 contains 16 residues. Trimming pared 2 bases from V and 4 bases from J, leaving 17 bases between.

This clonotype has a handful of counts. This chain joins TRBV6-2 or TRBV6-3 and TRBJ2-1; the match to TRBD2 covers 10 bases. The CDR3 contains 14 residues. Germline loops: CDR1 MNHEY, CDR2 SVGEGT. CDR3 residues: CVSLAGVSYNEQFF. In DNA, the CDR3 is TGTGTATCGCTAGCGGGAGTTTCCTACAATGAGCAGTTCTTC.

This clonotype showed up many times. This rearrangement joins TRBV9 to TRBJ2-2, with D unclear. This CDR3 is built from 12 residues. The germline V and J ends were trimmed by 1 base and 4 bases, with 2 bases remaining between them. Germline V CDR1 and CDR2: SGDLS, YYNGEE. The CDR3 bases are TGTGCCAGCAGCGTAAGCACCGGGGAGCTGTTTTTT. Translating it yields CASSVSTGELFF.